Listed below are T cell receptor beta chains from one sample, sequenced in a study of glioma-infiltrating T cells after dendritic cell vaccination. The assay was immunoSEQ multiplex PCR, and TCRdb's table has in-frame clones only and misses some. The top ten clones hold 5.3% of a sample with approximately 46,000 clones, around 91% of them seen once. The starting material was blood, obtained after dendritic cell vaccination. Receptors originate from a human donor with glioblastoma. CDR3s include the opening cysteine and the closing phenylalanine or tryptophan. The D gene is left open where the match is weak. Size values are once, few and many counts, or a class for expanded clones, and some rows have none.

size: NA; J: TRBJ1-3; length: 16; D: NA; V: TRBV28; CDR3: CASSARQIISGNTIYF; DNA: TGTGCCAGCAGTGCCAGACAGATCATCTCTGGAAACACCATATATTTT
size: NA; J: TRBJ1-1; length: 13; D: TRBD1; V: TRBV25-1; CDR3: CASRGTGNTEAFF; DNA: TGTGCCAGCAGGGGGACAGGAAACACTGAAGCTTTCTTT
size: once; J: TRBJ1-4; length: 16; D: NA; V: TRBV13; CDR3: CASSHGGASVNEKLFF; DNA: TGTGCCAGCAGCCATGGCGGTGCTTCGGTTAATGAAAAACTGTTTTTT
size: NA; J: TRBJ2-7; length: 16; D: TRBD2; V: TRBV30; CDR3: CAWTLPGGAGGRVQYF; DNA: TGTGCCTGGACCCTCCCTGGAGGAGCGGGAGGTAGGGTGCAGTACTTC
size: NA; J: TRBJ2-7; length: 15; D: TRBD1; V: TRBV4-3; CDR3: CASSQHLQGAGEQYF; DNA: TGCGCCAGCAGCCAACACCTCCAGGGGGCGGGCGAGCAGTACTTC
size: NA; J: TRBJ2-1; length: 15; D: TRBD1; V: TRBV11-1; CDR3: CASSPRLGQGNEQFF; DNA: TGTGCCAGCAGTCCTCGTCTAGGACAGGGGAATGAGCAGTTCTTC
size: NA; J: TRBJ1-1; length: 16; D: TRBD1; V: TRBV9; CDR3: CASSEAFGTANTEAFF; DNA: TGTGCCAGCAGCGAGGCCTTTGGGACAGCGAACACTGAAGCTTTCTTT
size: NA; J: TRBJ1-2; length: 14; D: NA; V: TRBV14; CDR3: CASSHQRGNYGYTF; DNA: TGTGCCAGCAGCCACCAAAGGGGGAACTATGGCTACACCTTC
size: NA; J: TRBJ2-1; length: 16; D: TRBD1; V: TRBV6-1; CDR3: CASSEPMRQGYNEQFF; DNA: TGTGCCAGCAGTGAGCCTATGAGACAGGGCTACAATGAGCAGTTCTTC
size: NA; J: TRBJ1-1; length: 15; D: NA; V: TRBV28; CDR3: CASSLRSGLGTEAFF; DNA: TGTGCCAGCAGTTTGAGATCCGGGTTAGGCACTGAAGCTTTCTTT
size: NA; J: TRBJ2-1; length: 16; D: TRBD2; V: TRBV5-1; CDR3: CASSFSTSGRGDEQFF; DNA: TGCGCCAGCAGCTTTTCGACTAGCGGGAGGGGCGATGAGCAGTTCTTC
size: NA; J: TRBJ2-1; length: 13; D: NA; V: TRBV11-3; CDR3: CASSFSDSNEQFF; DNA: TGTGCCAGCAGCTTTAGTGATTCCAATGAGCAGTTCTTC
size: NA; J: TRBJ2-2; length: 13; D: TRBD2; V: TRBV10-3; CDR3: CAISGTSTGELFF; DNA: TGTGCCATTTCCGGGACTAGCACCGGGGAGCTGTTTTTT
size: NA; J: TRBJ2-3; length: 13; D: TRBD2; V: TRBV9; CDR3: CASSWGGADTQYF; DNA: TGTGCCAGCAGCTGGGGGGGGGCAGATACGCAGTATTTT
size: NA; J: TRBJ2-7; length: 13; D: TRBD1; V: TRBV28; CDR3: CASRGTGLYEQYF; DNA: TGTGCCAGCAGGGGGACAGGGCTCTACGAGCAGTACTTC
size: NA; J: TRBJ2-1; length: 15; D: TRBD2; V: TRBV7-2; CDR3: CASSLGLADYNEQFF; DNA: TGTGCCAGCAGCTTAGGGCTAGCGGACTACAATGAGCAGTTCTTC
size: NA; J: TRBJ2-2; length: 18; D: NA; V: TRBV11-2; CDR3: CASSLRRKGLRGTGELFF; DNA: TGTGCCAGCAGCTTACGTAGGAAGGGATTAAGGGGGACCGGGGAGCTGTTTTTT
size: once; J: TRBJ2-3; length: 13; D: NA; V: TRBV10-3; CDR3: CAVRGLSTDTQYF; DNA: TGTGCCGTCCGCGGACTGAGCACAGATACGCAGTATTTT
size: NA; J: TRBJ2-1; length: 12; D: NA; V: TRBV27; CDR3: CASSLYSGPQFF; DNA: TGTGCCAGCAGTTTATATTCAGGGCCGCAGTTCTTC
size: NA; J: TRBJ1-1; length: 14; D: NA; V: TRBV28; CDR3: CASSSPYGNTEAFF; DNA: TGTGCCAGCAGTTCCCCCTATGGGAACACTGAAGCTTTCTTT
size: NA; J: TRBJ2-5; length: 13; D: NA; V: TRBV6-5; CDR3: CASSENRRETQYF; DNA: TGTGCCAGCAGTGAAAACAGAAGAGAGACCCAGTACTTC
size: NA; J: TRBJ2-7; length: 13; D: NA; V: TRBV7-9; CDR3: CASSYGGSYEQYF; DNA: TGTGCCAGCAGCTACGGGGGCTCCTACGAGCAGTACTTC
size: NA; J: TRBJ2-5; length: 15; D: NA; V: TRBV2; CDR3: CASSLNQGYQETQYF; DNA: TGTGCCAGCAGCCTTAACCAGGGGTACCAAGAGACCCAGTACTTC
size: NA; J: TRBJ1-1; length: 12; D: NA; V: TRBV7-8; CDR3: CASSLPSAEAFF; DNA: TGTGCCAGCAGCCTCCCCTCGGCTGAAGCTTTCTTT
size: NA; J: TRBJ2-1; length: 13; D: TRBD2; V: TRBV29-1; CDR3: CSVLRWGGNEQFF; DNA: TGCAGCGTTCTACGCTGGGGGGGGAATGAGCAGTTCTTC
size: NA; J: TRBJ1-1; length: 12; D: TRBD1; V: TRBV10-3; CDR3: CAIRATGPEAFF; DNA: TGTGCCATCAGGGCGACAGGGCCCGAAGCTTTCTTT
size: NA; J: TRBJ1-5; length: 16; D: NA; V: TRBV27; CDR3: CASSYRELVGNQPQHF; DNA: TGTGCCAGCAGTTACAGGGAATTGGTGGGCAATCAGCCCCAGCATTTT
size: once; J: TRBJ2-3; length: 14; D: TRBD2; V: TRBV28; CDR3: CASSPGLAADTQYF; DNA: TGTGCCAGCAGCCCCGGACTAGCAGCAGATACGCAGTATTTT
size: NA; J: TRBJ1-2; length: 13; D: NA; V: TRBV7-3; CDR3: CASSPGHGYGYTF; DNA: TGTGCCAGCAGCCCTGGACACGGCTATGGCTACACCTTC
size: NA; J: TRBJ2-1; length: 19; D: TRBD1; V: TRBV19; CDR3: CASSIDPPTGWKLYNEQFF; DNA: TGTGCCAGTAGTATAGATCCCCCGACAGGGTGGAAACTCTACAATGAGCAGTTCTTC
size: NA; J: TRBJ1-1; length: 14; D: NA; V: TRBV5-1; CDR3: CASSTQGSDTEAFF; DNA: TGCGCCAGCAGCACTCAGGGGTCAGACACTGAAGCTTTCTTT
size: NA; J: TRBJ2-7; length: 15; D: TRBD2; V: TRBV29-1; CDR3: CSVEDPTSGRGEQYF; DNA: TGCAGCGTTGAAGATCCAACTAGCGGGAGGGGAGAGCAGTACTTC
size: few; J: TRBJ2-7; length: 15; D: NA; V: TRBV7-9; CDR3: CASSLVSGRVYEQYF; DNA: TGTGCCAGCAGCTTAGTGTCCGGGAGAGTGTACGAGCAGTACTTC
size: NA; J: TRBJ2-7; length: 14; D: NA; V: TRBV2; CDR3: CASKMDSFSYEQYF; DNA: TGTGCCAGCAAAATGGACTCATTCTCCTACGAGCAGTACTTC
size: NA; J: TRBJ1-2; length: 15; D: TRBD1; V: TRBV2; CDR3: CASSSQGQGLIGYTF; DNA: TGTGCCAGCAGTTCCCAAGGACAGGGCCTAATAGGCTACACCTTC
size: once; J: TRBJ2-3; length: 15; D: TRBD2; V: TRBV11-3; CDR3: CASSPDGTTTDTQYF; DNA: TGTGCCAGCAGCCCAGACGGGACTACAACAGATACGCAGTATTTT
size: NA; J: TRBJ2-1; length: 11; D: NA; V: TRBV27; CDR3: CASSYYNEQFF; DNA: TGTGCCAGCAGCTACTACAATGAGCAGTTCTTC
size: NA; J: TRBJ2-7; length: 15; D: NA; V: TRBV11-2; CDR3: CASSKAGSRYVEQYF; DNA: TGTGCCAGCAGCAAAGCCGGTTCGCGGTACGTAGAGCAGTACTTC
size: NA; J: TRBJ1-1; length: 15; D: NA; V: TRBV30; CDR3: CAWKVGDTMNTEAFF; DNA: TGTGCCTGGAAGGTCGGCGATACTATGAACACTGAAGCTTTCTTT
size: few; J: TRBJ1-4; length: 11; D: TRBD1; V: TRBV2; CDR3: CASTPDRVLFF; DNA: TGTGCCAGCACCCCCGACAGGGTTCTGTTTTTT
size: NA; J: TRBJ1-5; length: 15; D: TRBD1; V: TRBV30; CDR3: CALEVGQGGNQPQHF; DNA: TGTGCTCTGGAAGTAGGACAGGGAGGCAATCAGCCCCAGCATTTT
size: NA; J: TRBJ1-2; length: 14; D: NA; V: TRBV19; CDR3: CASSGNRGLSGYTF; DNA: TGTGCCAGTAGTGGGAATCGGGGTCTGAGTGGCTACACCTTC
size: NA; J: TRBJ2-1; length: 16; D: TRBD1; V: TRBV27; CDR3: CASSLIRGQGVGEQFF; DNA: TGTGCCAGCAGTTTAATTAGGGGACAGGGGGTAGGTGAGCAGTTCTTC
size: NA; J: TRBJ1-1; length: 15; D: NA; V: TRBV5-1; CDR3: CASSQQGAGGTEAFF; DNA: TGCGCCAGCAGTCAACAGGGTGCTGGGGGCACTGAAGCTTTCTTT
size: NA; J: TRBJ1-2; length: 16; D: NA; V: TRBV6-5; CDR3: CASSYLGARTRSGYTF; DNA: TGTGCCAGCAGTTACTTGGGGGCCAGGACTAGATCCGGCTACACCTTC
size: NA; J: TRBJ1-1; length: 15; D: NA; V: TRBV19; CDR3: CASSTRGAVFTEAFF; DNA: TGTGCCAGTAGCACTCGGGGGGCAGTCTTTACTGAAGCTTTCTTT
size: NA; J: TRBJ2-7; length: 14; D: TRBD1; V: TRBV18; CDR3: CASSPETGRDEQYF; DNA: TGTGCCAGCTCACCAGAGACAGGGCGGGACGAGCAGTACTTC
size: NA; J: TRBJ1-1; length: 14; D: TRBD1; V: TRBV18; CDR3: CASSPEGAVTEAFF; DNA: TGTGCCAGCTCACCGGAGGGGGCTGTTACTGAAGCTTTCTTT
size: NA; J: TRBJ2-7; length: 13; D: NA; V: TRBV7-8; CDR3: CASSRGTDYEQYF; DNA: TGTGCCAGCAGCCGCGGGACGGACTACGAGCAGTACTTC
size: NA; J: TRBJ2-7; length: 15; D: TRBD2; V: TRBV5-8; CDR3: CASSSRTSGRGEQYF; DNA: TGTGCCAGCAGCTCCCGGACTAGCGGGAGGGGAGAGCAGTACTTC
size: NA; J: TRBJ2-3; length: 17; D: TRBD2; V: TRBV14; CDR3: CASSLSLAGDERDTQYF; DNA: TGTGCCAGCAGCCTATCACTAGCGGGAGACGAGAGAGATACGCAGTATTTT
size: NA; J: TRBJ2-3; length: 14; D: NA; V: TRBV13; CDR3: CASSLKEGLDTQYF; DNA: TGTGCCAGCAGCTTAAAGGAGGGTTTAGATACGCAGTATTTT
size: NA; J: TRBJ2-6; length: 18; D: NA; V: TRBV6-1; CDR3: CASSGSAGLLSGANVLTF; DNA: TGTGCCAGCAGTGGGTCGGCAGGCCTTCTCTCTGGGGCCAACGTCCTGACTTTC
size: NA; J: TRBJ2-7; length: 14; D: TRBD1; V: TRBV19; CDR3: CASSPQTGSHEQYF; DNA: TGTGCCAGTAGTCCCCAGACAGGGAGCCACGAGCAGTACTTC
size: NA; J: TRBJ2-3; length: 15; D: TRBD2; V: TRBV11-3; CDR3: CASSWAGGPTDTQYF; DNA: TGTGCCAGCAGCTGGGCGGGAGGACCCACAGATACGCAGTATTTT
size: NA; J: TRBJ2-7; length: 17; D: TRBD2; V: TRBV7-9; CDR3: CASSYGLAGGRRARQYF; DNA: TGTGCCAGCAGCTATGGACTAGCGGGAGGCCGCCGAGCTAGACAGTACTTC
size: NA; J: TRBJ2-7; length: 14; D: TRBD1; V: TRBV5-4; CDR3: CASSQDRGAYEQYF; DNA: TGTGCCAGCAGCCAGGACAGGGGTGCCTACGAGCAGTACTTC